Each of the 17 T cell receptor beta chains below was sequenced from the same sample in a study of T cells in women clearing cervical HPV infection. Measured with immunoSEQ multiplex PCR; TCRdb has only the in-frame clones, and not every one. Here the sample table reports 36,000 or so clones. Sequencing was performed on blood buffy coat. Source of these receptors: a woman aged 18 to 75 with a cervical HPV16 infection that either progressed to CIN3+ or cleared (not recorded which).

The sequenced part of the CDR3 DNA is TGTGCCAGTAGTCTTAGCTCCTATAATTCACCG. It codes for CASSLSSYNSP. The entire CDR3 protein reads CASSLSSYNSPLFF. The chain combines TRBV19 with TRBJ2-2; no reliable D call. The observed sequence ends 3 residues before the CDR3 terminus, with the missing tail filled in from the germline J gene. This CDR3 has 14 amino acids. Per germline, CDR1 LNHDA and CDR2 SQIVND (reference sequence).

A note on this clone: The read stops 3 residues short of the end of the CDR3; the missing end is completed from the germline J gene. This rearrangement joins TRBV18 to TRBJ2-3; TRBD1 is a possible D gene (5 bases). The germline gives CDR1 KGHSH, CDR2 LQKENI. The CDR3 is 13 amino acids. The CDR3 loop is CASSLTDNQPQYF. Partial CDR3 DNA: TGTGCCAGCTCACTGACAGACAATCAGCCG.

As to this clone: The read terminates 3 residues before the CDR3 end, so the remaining end is supplied by the germline J gene. V usage is TRBV28 and J usage is TRBJ1-5; D may be TRBD1 (5 bases). Germline CDR1 is MDHEN and CDR2 is SYDVKM. CDR3 length: 13 residues. The CDR3 DNA, read in part, is TGTGCCAGCAGTTTGTGGGGGGGGGAACCC. Encoded protein: CASSLWGGEP. The entire CDR3 reads CASSLWGGEPQHF. The variable domain in full, with the rest retrieved from reference TRBV28 and TRBJ1-5, is DVKVTQSSRYLVKRTGEKVFLECVQDMDHENMFWYRQDPGLGLRLIYFSYDVKMKEKGDIPEGYSVSREKKERFSLILESASTNQTSMYLCASSLWGGEPQHFGDGTRLSIL.

Turning to this clone: A junction boundary mismatches the germline segment, possibly from a read error. From the germline J gene comes the end of the CDR3, since the read stops 3 residues before it. Other nucleotide sequences in the sample specify the same CDR3. The genes are TRBV23-1 and TRBJ1-3, with 9 bases identical to TRBD1. TRBV23-1 has ORF status, its function being uncertain. The CDR3 is 17 amino acids. The sequenced part of the CDR3 DNA is TGCGCCAGCAGTCAATCTCCCGGGACAGGGCGGTGGAACACG. This gives the protein CASSQSPGTGRWNT. The full CDR3 is CASSQSPGTGRWNTIYF.

About this clone itself: With the read ending 3 residues before the CDR3 end, the germline J gene is used to fill in that end. This chain connects TRBV18 to TRBJ2-3, with 7 nucleotides matching TRBD1. CDR1 is KGHSH, CDR2 LQKENI, per germline. The CDR3 has 15 amino acids. The J segment lost 2 bases and the V segment lost 2 bases, leaving 4 bases of the junction unmatched. The chain's CDR3 is CASSPGTAATDTQYF. The sequenced part of the CDR3 DNA is TGTGCCAGCTCACCAGGGACAGCAGCCACAGATACG. The variable domain in full, with the rest retrieved from reference TRBV18 and TRBJ2-3, is NAGVMQNPRHLVRRRGQEARLRCSPMKGHSHVYWYRQLPEEGLKFMVYLQKENIIDESGMPKERFSAEFPKEGPSILRIQQVVRGDSAAYFCASSPGTAATDTQYFGPGTRLTVL.

For this clone: Coverage ceases 3 residues before the CDR3 finishes, and the germline J gene fills in the end. The chain has TRBV20-1 and TRBJ1-4; maybe TRBD1 (5 bases). The CDR3 runs to 13 residues. V was cut by 1 base and J by 3 bases, with 6 bases left in between. The germline CDR1 and CDR2 sequences are DFQATT and SNEGSKA (reference sequence). CDR3 region: CSARGGPNEKLFF. The sequenced part of the CDR3 DNA is TGCAGTGCTAGAGGGGGCCCTAATGAAAAA.

Comments on this clone: The CDR3 goes on 3 residues after the read ends, and that part is filled in from the germline J gene. This rearrangement joins TRBV2 to TRBJ2-3; 8 bases align to TRBD2. The germline gives CDR1 SNHLY, CDR2 FYNNEI. The CDR3 has 15 residues. The part of the CDR3 DNA that was read is TGTGCCAGCAGTGAAGTGGGACTAGGGGCGGGGACG. It specifies CASSEVGLGAGT. The whole CDR3 sequence reads CASSEVGLGAGTQYF.

A note on this clone: Coverage ceases 3 residues before the CDR3 finishes, and the germline J gene fills in the end. This chain links TRBV5-1 with TRBJ2-1; D remains ambiguous. The CDR3 is made up of 15 amino acids. With 1 base removed from V and 0 bases from J, the gap between germline ends came to 8 bases. The germline gives CDR1 SGHRS, CDR2 YFSETQ. The DNA read from the CDR3 is TGCGCCAGCAGCTTGAGCACAGCCTCCTACAATGAG. Translation gives CASSLSTASYNE. The CDR3 reads in full as CASSLSTASYNEQFF.

Comments on this clone: With the read ending 3 residues before the CDR3 end, the germline J gene is used to fill in that end. This chain uses TRBV7-9 with TRBJ2-1; 8 nucleotides align to TRBD2. The V gene end was trimmed by 5 bases and the J gene end by 9 bases; junction bases not matched to a gene: 6. Germline lookup yields CDR1 SEHNR and CDR2 FQNEAQ (reference sequence). The CDR3 is made up of 13 amino acids. The CDR3 loop is CASSVGTRGEQFF. The sequenced part of the CDR3 DNA is TGTGCCAGCAGCGTCGGGACTAGGGGTGAG.

In the case of this clone: The CDR3 goes on 3 residues after the read ends, and that part is filled in from the germline J gene. The V call is TRBV7-9, the J call TRBJ2-3; 8 bases match TRBD1. Germline CDR1 SEHNR, CDR2 FQNEAQ (reference sequence). This CDR3 is built from 13 residues. The CDR3: CASSLDRDQPQYF. The CDR3 bases that were read are TGTGCCAGCAGCCTGGACAGGGATCAGCCG.

A note on this clone: The CDR3 is cut off 3 residues early in the read; its end comes from the germline J gene. The J gene is TRBJ1-5, the V gene TRBV7-2, with 11 bases aligning to TRBD1. Per the germline V gene, CDR1 is SGHTA and CDR2 is FQGNSA. This CDR3 comprises 15 residues. J lost 6 bases, V lost 3 bases, and 4 bases had no gene match. The CDR3 sequence: CASSLGGQGGQPQHF. CDR3 bases read: TGTGCCAGCAGCTTGGGGGGACAGGGGGGTCAGCCC.

With respect to this clone: The CDR3 goes on 3 residues after the read ends, and that part is filled in from the germline J gene. J is TRBJ2-5 and V is TRBV19; 11 bases line up with TRBD1. V lost 5 bases, J lost 5 bases, and 1 base stayed unmatched. Germline V gene lookup returns CDR1 LNHDA and CDR2 SQIVND (reference sequence). The CDR3 runs to 13 residues. The sequenced part of the CDR3 DNA is TGTGCCAGTAGTGGGGACAGGGGGGAGACC. Translating it yields CASSGDRGET. The whole CDR3 reads CASSGDRGETQYF.

The DNA read from the CDR3 is TGTGCCAGTAGTATAGATCCCGTGACAGGGGTATACAATGAG. Its translation is CASSIDPVTGVYNE. The whole CDR3 protein reads CASSIDPVTGVYNEQFF. V and J are TRBV19 and TRBJ2-1; 8 nucleotides match TRBD1. Read data end 3 residues before the CDR3 end; the end is taken from the germline J gene. Germline V gives CDR1 LNHDA, CDR2 SQIVND (reference sequence). The CDR3 spans 17 residues. V was clipped by 0 bases and J by 4 bases; unmatched bases: 8.

Points on this clone: Coverage ceases 3 residues before the CDR3 finishes, and the germline J gene fills in the end. The rearrangement uses TRBV7-3 and TRBJ2-3; D ambiguous. Germline CDR1 reads SGHTA; CDR2 reads FQGTGA. V was trimmed by 2 bases and J by 0 bases, leaving 9 bases between them. This CDR3 contains 15 residues. The part of the CDR3 DNA that was read is TGTGCCAGCAGCTTAGGGCGAAGTAGCACAGATACG. Amino acid sequence: CASSLGRSSTDT. The complete CDR3 protein is CASSLGRSSTDTQYF.

Comment on this clone: Coverage ceases 3 residues before the CDR3 finishes, and the germline J gene fills in the end. This sequence joins TRBV9 and TRBJ1-6; D gene uncertain. Trimming took off 0 bases at V and 8 bases at J, with 12 bases between the two ends. The CDR3 spans 15 residues. The germline gives CDR1 SGDLS, CDR2 YYNGEE. CDR3 DNA, as far as it was read: TGTGCCAGCAGCGTAGATGGCAGTGTTTATTCACCC. Its translation: CASSVDGSVYSP. The full-length CDR3 reads as CASSVDGSVYSPLHF. The whole variable domain, remainder taken from reference TRBV9 and TRBJ1-6, is DSGVTQTPKHLITATGQRVTLRCSPRSGDLSVYWYQQSLDQGLQFLIQYYNGEERAKGNILERFSAQQFPDLHSELNLSSLELGDSALYFCASSVDGSVYSPLHFGNGTRLTVT.

A note on this clone: The CDR3 goes on 3 residues after the read ends, and that part is filled in from the germline J gene. The rearrangement joins TRBV18 to TRBJ2-2, with D maybe TRBD1 (5 bases). The CDR3 totals 13 residues. Trimming left V 3 bases short and J 6 bases short, with 8 bases between. Germline V gene lookup returns CDR1 KGHSH and CDR2 LQKENI. The CDR3: CASSPLGPGELFF. The CDR3 DNA, read in part, is TGTGCCAGCTCACCTTTGGGGCCCGGGGAG. Based on the CDR3 plus reference TRBV18 and TRBJ2-2, the full variable domain is NAGVMQNPRHLVRRRGQEARLRCSPMKGHSHVYWYRQLPEEGLKFMVYLQKENIIDESGMPKERFSAEFPKEGPSILRIQQVVRGDSAAYFCASSPLGPGELFFGEGSRLTVL.

In the case of this clone: The germline gene is not matched at one end of the junction; a read error may be the cause. The read finishes 3 residues shy of the CDR3 end, and the germline J gene is used to complete it. The chain joins TRBV4-2 to TRBJ2-6, with D perhaps TRBD1 (5 bases). Germline V CDR1 and CDR2: LGHNA, YNFKEQ. This CDR3 has 15 residues. CDR3 DNA (partial): TGCGCCAGCAGCGCAGGGTTTACTGGGGCCAACGTC. This codes for CASSAGFTGANV. In full, the CDR3 reads CASSAGFTGANVLTF.